This T cell receptor beta chain is from a study of control samples from healthy donors and cancer patients. The germline V gene has CDR1 SGHVS and CDR2 FNYEAQ. With 5 bases removed from V and 1 base from J, the gap between germline ends came to 14 bases. The CDR3 spans 16 residues. Clones were sequenced by immunoSEQ multiplex PCR, and TCRdb holds only the in-frame ones, with some missing. The top ten hold 1.5% to 2.5% of the sample, which has 98,000 or so clones, almost 85% seen once. The sample taken for sequencing was blood. The V gene is TRBV7-6, the J gene TRBJ2-2; D might be TRBD1 (5 bases). The receptor was derived from a man in his sixties in good health. The chain's CDR3 is CASSEADGQNTGELFF. CDR3 DNA: TGTGCCAGCAGCGAAGCAGATGGACAGAACACCGGGGAGCTGTTTTTT.